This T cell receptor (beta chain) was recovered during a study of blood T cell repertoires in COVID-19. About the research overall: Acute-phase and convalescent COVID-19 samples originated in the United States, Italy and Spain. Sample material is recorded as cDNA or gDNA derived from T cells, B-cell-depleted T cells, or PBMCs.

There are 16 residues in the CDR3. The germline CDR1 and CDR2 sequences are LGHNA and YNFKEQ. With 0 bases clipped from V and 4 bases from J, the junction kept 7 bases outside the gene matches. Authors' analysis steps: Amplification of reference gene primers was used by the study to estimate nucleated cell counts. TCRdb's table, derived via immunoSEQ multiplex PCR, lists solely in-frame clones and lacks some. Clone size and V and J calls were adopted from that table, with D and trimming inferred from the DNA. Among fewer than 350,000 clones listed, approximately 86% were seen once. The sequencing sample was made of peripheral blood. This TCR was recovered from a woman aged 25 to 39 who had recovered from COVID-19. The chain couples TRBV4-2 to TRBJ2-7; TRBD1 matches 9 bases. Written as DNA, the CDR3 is TGTGCCAGCAGCCAAGATAAAACAGGGGGCTTGTACGAGCAGTACTTC. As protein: CASSQDKTGGLYEQYF.